The T cell receptor (beta chain) under discussion was sequenced for a study of cytomegalovirus exposure and HLA in healthy donors. The PCR used 60 Vbeta and 13 Jbeta primers. Here immunoSEQ multiplex PCR was the method, and the copy in TCRdb shows in-frame clones only, minus some. The sample records about 140,000 clones, 70% to 80% being singletons. Losses at the gene ends were 9 bases for V and 8 bases for J; bases not matched to a gene: 12. The CDR3 loop spans 13 amino acids. Germline CDR1 is LNHDA and CDR2 is SQIVND (reference sequence). The clonotype originates from a female donor in good health and CMV-seronegative. Specimen: PBMCs. The chain employs TRBV19 and TRBJ1-1; 7 nucleotides line up with TRBD1. CDR3 in amino acids: CASSRDSRKEAFF. CDR3 nucleotide sequence: TGTGCCAGCTCCCGGGACAGCAGGAAAGAAGCTTTCTTT. Drawing the rest from reference TRBV19 and TRBJ1-1, the complete variable domain is DGGITQSPKYLFRKEGQNVTLSCEQNLNHDAMYWYRQDPGQGLRLIYYSQIVNDFQKGDIAEGYSVSREKKESFPLTVTSAQKNPTAFYLCASSRDSRKEAFFGQGTRLTVV.